The entry that follows covers one TCR beta chain sequence. The data are from a study of blood T cell repertoires in COVID-19. Study details: T cells, B-cell-depleted T cells, or PBMCs supplied cDNA or gDNA.

Germline CDR1 is SGHRS and CDR2 is YFSETQ. The CDR3 totals 14 residues. V was cut by 0 bases and J by 7 bases, with 8 bases left in between. Authors' analysis steps: Amplification of reference gene primers was used by the study to estimate nucleated cell counts. Produced via immunoSEQ multiplex PCR; TCRdb's table is partial and in-frame only. V and J calls and clone size come straight from that table; D and trimming were deduced from the DNA. Of 50,000 or so clones listed, approximately 85% are singletons. The chain is built from TRBV5-1 and TRBJ1-6, with unresolved D. Specimen: peripheral blood. This TCR derives from a human donor in a cohort sampled during active COVID-19. CDR3 sequence reads: CASSLDTNNSPLHF. The CDR3 DNA sequence: TGCGCCAGCAGCTTGGACACCAACAATTCACCCCTCCACTTT.